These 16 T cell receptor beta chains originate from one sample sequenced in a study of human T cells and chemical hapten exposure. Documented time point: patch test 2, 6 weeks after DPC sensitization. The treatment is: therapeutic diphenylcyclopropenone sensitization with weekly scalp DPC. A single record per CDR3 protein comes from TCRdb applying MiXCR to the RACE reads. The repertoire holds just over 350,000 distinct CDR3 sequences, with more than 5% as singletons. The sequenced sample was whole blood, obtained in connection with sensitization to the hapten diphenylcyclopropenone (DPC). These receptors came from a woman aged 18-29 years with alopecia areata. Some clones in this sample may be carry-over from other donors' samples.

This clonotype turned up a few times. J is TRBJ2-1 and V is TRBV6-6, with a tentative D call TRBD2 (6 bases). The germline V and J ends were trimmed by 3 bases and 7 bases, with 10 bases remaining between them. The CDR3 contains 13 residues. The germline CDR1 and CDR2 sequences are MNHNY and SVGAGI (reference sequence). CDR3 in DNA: TGTGCCAGCAGTTATGGGGACTCGAATGAGCAGTTCTTC. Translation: CASSYGDSNEQFF.

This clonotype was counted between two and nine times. The CDR3 coding sequence is TGCAGCGTTGAAGAACCAGGGAAAGAGACCCAGTACTTC. Its translation is CSVEEPGKETQYF. V gene TRBV29-1 combines with J gene TRBJ2-5; D perhaps matches TRBD1 (5 bases). V shed 0 bases and J shed 3 bases, with 8 bases lying between them. From germline, CDR1 is SQVTM and CDR2 ANQGSEA. CDR3 length: 13 amino acids.

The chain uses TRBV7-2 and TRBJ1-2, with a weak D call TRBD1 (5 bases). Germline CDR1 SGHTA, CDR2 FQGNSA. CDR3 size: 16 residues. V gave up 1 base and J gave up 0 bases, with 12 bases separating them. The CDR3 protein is CASSLGGRQANYGYTF. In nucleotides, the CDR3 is TGTGCCAGCAGCTTAGGGGGACGGCAAGCTAACTATGGCTACACCTTC.

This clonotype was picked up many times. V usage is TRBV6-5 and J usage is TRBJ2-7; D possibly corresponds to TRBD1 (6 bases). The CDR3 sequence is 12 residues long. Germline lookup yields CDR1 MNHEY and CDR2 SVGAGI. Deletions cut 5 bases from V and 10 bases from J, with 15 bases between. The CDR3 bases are TGTGCCAGCAGTCGGCCCGGACAGACTCAGTACTTC. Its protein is CASSRPGQTQYF.

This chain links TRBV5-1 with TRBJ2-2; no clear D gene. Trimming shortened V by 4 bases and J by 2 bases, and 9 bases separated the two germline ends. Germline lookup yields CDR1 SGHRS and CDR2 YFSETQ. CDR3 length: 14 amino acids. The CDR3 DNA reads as TGCGCCAGCAGCCTCAGAACTAACACCGGGGAGCTGTTTTTT. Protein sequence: CASSLRTNTGELFF.

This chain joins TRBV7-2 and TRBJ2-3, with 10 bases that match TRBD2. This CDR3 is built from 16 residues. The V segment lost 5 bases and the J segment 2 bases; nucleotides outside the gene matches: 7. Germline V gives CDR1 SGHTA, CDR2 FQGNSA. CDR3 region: CASSPLLAGATDTQYF. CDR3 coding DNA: TGTGCCAGCAGCCCGCTTCTAGCGGGGGCCACAGATACGCAGTATTTT.

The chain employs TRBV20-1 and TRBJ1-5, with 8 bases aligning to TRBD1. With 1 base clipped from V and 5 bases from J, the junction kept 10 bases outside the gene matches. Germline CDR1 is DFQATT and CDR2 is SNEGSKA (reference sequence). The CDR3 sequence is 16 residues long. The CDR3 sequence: CSARGVGQGAYQPQHF. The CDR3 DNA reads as TGCAGTGCTAGAGGGGTTGGGCAGGGGGCTTATCAGCCCCAGCATTTT.

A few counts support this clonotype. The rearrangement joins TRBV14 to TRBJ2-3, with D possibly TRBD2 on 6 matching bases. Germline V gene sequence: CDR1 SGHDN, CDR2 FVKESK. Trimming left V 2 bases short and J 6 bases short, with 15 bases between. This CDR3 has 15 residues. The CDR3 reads CASSQPGSPPDTQYF. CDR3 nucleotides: TGTGCCAGCAGCCAACCCGGGAGTCCTCCGGATACGCAGTATTTT.

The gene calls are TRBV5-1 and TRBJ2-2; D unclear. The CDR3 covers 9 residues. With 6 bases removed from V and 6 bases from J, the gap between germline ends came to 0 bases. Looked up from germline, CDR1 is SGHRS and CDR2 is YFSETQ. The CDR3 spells CASTGELFF. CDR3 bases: TGCGCCAGCACCGGGGAGCTGTTTTTT.

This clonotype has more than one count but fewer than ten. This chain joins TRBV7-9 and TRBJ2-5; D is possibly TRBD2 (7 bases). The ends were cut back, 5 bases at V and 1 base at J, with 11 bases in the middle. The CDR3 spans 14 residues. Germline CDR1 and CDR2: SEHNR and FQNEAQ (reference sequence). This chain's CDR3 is CASSGGGAQETQYF. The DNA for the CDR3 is TGTGCCAGCAGCGGAGGGGGGGCCCAAGAGACCCAGTACTTC.

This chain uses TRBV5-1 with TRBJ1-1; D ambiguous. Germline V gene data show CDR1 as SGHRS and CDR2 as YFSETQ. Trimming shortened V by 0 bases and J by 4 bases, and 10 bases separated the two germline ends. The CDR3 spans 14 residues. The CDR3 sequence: CASSLAGRITEAFF. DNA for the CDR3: TGCGCCAGCAGCTTGGCCGGCAGGATCACTGAAGCTTTCTTT.

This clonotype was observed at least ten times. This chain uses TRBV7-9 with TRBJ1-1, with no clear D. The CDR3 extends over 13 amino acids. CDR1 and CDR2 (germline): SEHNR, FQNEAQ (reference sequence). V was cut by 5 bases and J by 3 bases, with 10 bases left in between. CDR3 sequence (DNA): TGTGCCAGCAGCCTGCAGAGAGACACTGAAGCTTTCTTT. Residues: CASSLQRDTEAFF.

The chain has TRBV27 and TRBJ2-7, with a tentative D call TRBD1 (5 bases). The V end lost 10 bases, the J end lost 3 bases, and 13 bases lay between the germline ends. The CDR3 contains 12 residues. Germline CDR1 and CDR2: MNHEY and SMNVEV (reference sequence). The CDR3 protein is CATLGQNYEQYF. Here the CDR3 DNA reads TGTGCCACCCTGGGGCAGAACTACGAGCAGTACTTC.

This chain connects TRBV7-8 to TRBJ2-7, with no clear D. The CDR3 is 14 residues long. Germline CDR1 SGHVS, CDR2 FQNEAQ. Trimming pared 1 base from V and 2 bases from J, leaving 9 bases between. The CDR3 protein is CASSLVVTAYEQYF. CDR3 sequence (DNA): TGTGCCAGCAGCTTAGTAGTGACCGCCTACGAGCAGTACTTC.

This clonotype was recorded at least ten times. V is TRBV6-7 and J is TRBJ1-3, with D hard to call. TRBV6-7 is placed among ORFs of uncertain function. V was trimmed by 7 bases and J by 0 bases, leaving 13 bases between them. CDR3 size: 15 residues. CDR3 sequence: CASIIPQLSGNTIYF. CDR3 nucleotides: TGTGCCAGCATCATTCCCCAGCTCTCTGGAAACACCATATATTTT.

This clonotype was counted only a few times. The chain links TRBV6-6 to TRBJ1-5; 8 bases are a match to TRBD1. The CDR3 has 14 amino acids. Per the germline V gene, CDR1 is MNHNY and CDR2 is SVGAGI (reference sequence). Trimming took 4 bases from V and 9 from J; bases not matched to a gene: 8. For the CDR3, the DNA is TGTGCCAGCAGTTCCGACAGGGGACGACGGCCCCAGCATTTT. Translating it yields CASSSDRGRRPQHF.